This entry describes one T cell receptor beta chain. Its antigen is as yet unknown. This entry comes from a study of T cell responses to AZD1222 COVID-19 vaccine. At the level of the study: Pooled in the analysis were second doses at about 4 or about 12 weeks. Overall study results and limits: There were mostly white British donors and more females than males, and clonal diversity was possibly underestimated. It was only after the peak T cell response that any repertoires were sampled. In the spike-specific TCR repertoire, nearly half reportedly target unmutated variant regions.

Germline values: CDR1 MNHEY, CDR2 SVGAGI. V was cut by 5 bases and J by 8 bases, with 18 bases left in between. The CDR3 length is 15 residues. Produced via immunoSEQ multiplex PCR; TCRdb's table is partial and in-frame only. In the table there are fewer than 110,000 clones, 89% of which are singletons. The rearrangement joins TRBV6-5 to TRBJ2-2; no firm D call. The specimen comprised peripheral blood, sampled on day 0 of AZD1222 vaccination. This receptor was obtained from an adult in good health. The CDR3 spells CASSKQLRGVGELFF. In DNA, the CDR3 is TGTGCCAGCAGTAAACAGTTACGAGGCGTTGGGGAGCTGTTTTTT.